The 15 T cell receptor beta chains given below trace back to one sample, sequenced in a study of CD8 T cells in Susac syndrome (dated by TCRdb to about 2019). Library method: the immunoSEQ multiplex PCR assay. RNA was extracted using the RNeasy kit, and roughly 0.5 to 1 microgram was reverse transcribed with random hexamers. Using fastp trimming at Q25 and MiXCR clonotype assembly, TCRdb reanalyzed the public sequencing data and kept in-frame beta chains. Records with the same CDR3 protein are collapsed into one entry carrying the most frequent genes and DNA. The sample yields 95,000 to 150,000 distinct CDR3 sequences; under 96% were counted once. The leading ten clones occupy roughly 0.14% of the sample. Source material: CD4+ T cells from PBMCs. The receptors here all came from a human donor with Susac syndrome.

V is TRBV5-1 and J is TRBJ1-2, with a tentative D call TRBD1 (5 bases). In germline, CDR1 is SGHRS, CDR2 YFSETQ. The length of the CDR3 is 14 residues. Trimming removed 5 bases from V and 0 bases from J, with 11 bases in between. CDR3 nucleotide sequence: TGCGCCAGCAGTGAGGGGAGCTCTAACTATGGCTACACCTTC. Translating it yields CASSEGSSNYGYTF.

The chain joins TRBV24-1 to TRBJ2-7, with 12 bases that match TRBD2. The CDR3 runs to 14 residues. Germline CDR1 and CDR2: KGHDR and SFDVKD. Trimming removed 7 bases from V and 3 bases from J; junction bases left unmatched: 3. The CDR3 protein is CATSETSGSYEQYF. CDR3 DNA: TGTGCCACCAGCGAGACTAGCGGGAGCTACGAGCAGTACTTC.

V is TRBV14 and J is TRBJ2-7; D tentatively fits TRBD1 or TRBD2 (6 bases each). Germline V lookup: CDR1 SGHDN, CDR2 FVKESK. V was clipped by 3 bases and J by 3 bases, with 15 bases between them. CDR3 size: 15 residues. The CDR3 protein is CASSQGGTRRYEQYF. Written as DNA, the CDR3 is TGTGCCAGCAGCCAGGGCGGGACACGACGCTACGAGCAGTACTTC.

This chain uses TRBV15 with TRBJ1-3, with no clear D. V lost 0 bases, J lost 4 bases, and 4 bases lay in between. Germline CDR1 LNHNV, CDR2 YYDKDF (reference sequence). The CDR3 runs 13 residues. The DNA for the CDR3 is TGTGCCACCAGCAGAGATTTGGGAAACACCATATATTTT. Encoded protein: CATSRDLGNTIYF.

The rearrangement links TRBV2 to TRBJ2-1; D gene unclear. Germline V CDR1 and CDR2: SNHLY, FYNNEI. This CDR3 is built from 13 residues. V was pared by 5 bases and J by 3 bases, with 8 bases between. CDR3 sequence: CASSNGFYNEQFF. The CDR3 nucleotides are TGTGCCAGCAGTAACGGGTTCTACAATGAGCAGTTCTTC.

The gene calls are TRBV28 and TRBJ2-1, with D perhaps given as TRBD1 or TRBD2 (5 bases each). The ends were cut back, 4 bases at V and 7 bases at J, with 11 bases in the middle. This CDR3 region has 13 residues. Germline CDR1 and CDR2: MDHEN and SYDVKM. CDR3 nucleotides: TGTGCCAGCAGTTCGGGACGCCGGAATGAGCAGTTCTTC. Translation: CASSSGRRNEQFF.

The gene calls are TRBV4-2 and TRBJ1-1; D is perhaps TRBD1 (6 bases). Trimming removed 4 bases from V and 10 bases from J, with 16 bases in between. Germline V gene lookup returns CDR1 LGHNA and CDR2 YNFKEQ. The CDR3 spans 13 residues. CDR3 coding DNA: TGTGCCAGCAGCCCCACAGGGTTGGGCGGAGCTTTCTTT. It yields the protein CASSPTGLGGAFF.

V gene TRBV7-2 combines with J gene TRBJ2-5; D call uncertain. The CDR3 consists of 14 residues. V lost 1 base and J lost 2, with 8 bases in between. Germline V gives CDR1 SGHTA, CDR2 FQGNSA. In DNA, the CDR3 is TGTGCCAGCAGCTTAGTAAGGGCGCAAGAGACCCAGTACTTC. It yields the protein CASSLVRAQETQYF.

The V gene is TRBV12-3 or TRBV12-4, the J gene TRBJ2-3; D is uncertain. This CDR3 comprises 17 residues. The V end was cut by 6 bases, the J end by 4 bases, with 23 bases between. The CDR3: CASSPGKYGLVSDTQYF. Written as DNA, the CDR3 is TGTGCCAGCAGCCCAGGAAAATATGGGCTAGTATCAGATACGCAGTATTTT.

The chain joins TRBV7-2 to TRBJ2-3; D not resolved. This CDR3 is built from 14 residues. V lost 3 bases and J lost 0, with 7 bases in between. CDR1 is SGHTA and CDR2 is FQGNSA in the germline V gene. The DNA for the CDR3 is TGTGCCAGCAGCTTCACGGACAGCACAGATACGCAGTATTTT. This sequence encodes CASSFTDSTDTQYF.

The rearrangement joins TRBV4-1 to TRBJ1-2; unclear D gene. The length of the CDR3 is 13 residues. The germline V and J ends were trimmed by 11 bases and 4 bases, with 17 bases remaining between them. Per germline, CDR1 MGHRA and CDR2 YSYEKL. CDR3 in amino acids: CASKGHAPYGYTF. In nucleotides, the CDR3 is TGCGCCTCGAAGGGTCACGCACCCTATGGCTACACCTTC.

This clonotype was counted once. The rearrangement uses TRBV30 and TRBJ2-5; D is perhaps TRBD1 or TRBD2 (5 bases each). Germline CDR1 and CDR2: GTSNPN and SVGIG (reference sequence). This CDR3 has 17 residues. V was shortened by 2 bases and J by 1 base, with 20 bases between the two germline ends. The CDR3 DNA reads TGTGCCTGGAGTCGAGGGGATTTAGTCCCCAGCCAAGAGACCCAGTACTTC. This codes for CAWSRGDLVPSQETQYF.

The rearrangement links TRBV12-3 or TRBV12-4 to TRBJ1-1, with D possibly being TRBD1 (5 bases). The CDR3 covers 10 residues. Trimming removed 5 bases at V and 7 bases at J, with 5 bases between. The CDR3 reads CASSQGEAFF. The CDR3 nucleotides are TGTGCCAGCAGTCAGGGTGAAGCTTTCTTT.

V is TRBV9 and J is TRBJ2-3, with 7 nucleotides matching TRBD2. CDR1 SGDLS and CDR2 YYNGEE come from the germline V gene. The CDR3 covers 16 residues. Germline trimming cut 3 bases from V and 6 bases from J; bases unmatched to any gene: 13. The CDR3 spells CASSANYGGRIDTQYF. The CDR3 DNA reads TGTGCCAGCAGCGCGAATTACGGGGGGAGGATTGATACGCAGTATTTT.

The chain links TRBV15 to TRBJ1-2; D might be TRBD1 (5 bases). The CDR3 spans 15 residues. V was cut by 0 bases and J by 1 base, with 9 bases left in between. Germline assignment: CDR1 LNHNV and CDR2 YYDKDF (reference sequence). The CDR3 loop reads CATSRDGGSNYGYTF. The CDR3 DNA reads TGTGCCACCAGCAGAGATGGGGGGAGTAACTATGGCTACACCTTC.